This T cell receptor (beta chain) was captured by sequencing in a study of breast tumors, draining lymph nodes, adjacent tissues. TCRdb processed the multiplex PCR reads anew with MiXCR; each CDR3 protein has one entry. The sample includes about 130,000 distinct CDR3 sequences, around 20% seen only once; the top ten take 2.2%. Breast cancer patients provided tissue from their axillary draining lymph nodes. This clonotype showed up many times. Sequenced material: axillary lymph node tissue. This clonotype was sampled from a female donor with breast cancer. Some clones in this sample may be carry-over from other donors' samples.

For the CDR3, the DNA is TGTGCCAGCAAGGCCCAGCGGGAGTGGAATGAGCAGTTCTTC. Its translation is CASKAQREWNEQFF. V is TRBV2 and J is TRBJ2-1, with 8 bases lining up with TRBD2. The germline gives CDR1 SNHLY, CDR2 FYNNEI. This CDR3 has 14 amino acids. V was clipped by 7 bases and J by 7 bases; unmatched bases: 9.